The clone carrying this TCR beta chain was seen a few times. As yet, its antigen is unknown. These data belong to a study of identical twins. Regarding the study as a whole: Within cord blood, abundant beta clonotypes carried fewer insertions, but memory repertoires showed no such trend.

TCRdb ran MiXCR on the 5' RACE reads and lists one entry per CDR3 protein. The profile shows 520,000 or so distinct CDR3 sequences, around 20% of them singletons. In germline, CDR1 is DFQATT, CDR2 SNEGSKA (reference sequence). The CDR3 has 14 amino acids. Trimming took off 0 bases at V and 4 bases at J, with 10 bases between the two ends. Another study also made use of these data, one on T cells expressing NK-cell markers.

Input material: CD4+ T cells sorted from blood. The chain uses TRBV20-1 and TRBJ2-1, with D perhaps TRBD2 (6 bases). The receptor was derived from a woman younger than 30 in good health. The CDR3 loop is CSAREREGYNEQFF. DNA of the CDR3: TGCAGTGCTAGAGAGCGGGAAGGGTACAATGAGCAGTTCTTC.